This T cell receptor (beta chain) was captured in a study of blood T cell repertoires in COVID-19. This clone came up once. Assay: immunoSEQ multiplex PCR; the TCRdb copy retains only in-frame clones and omits some. The profile covers 100,000 to 150,000 clones, with 86% appearing a single time and roughly an eighth taken by the ten largest. The sample comprised peripheral blood. This sequence was found in a woman in her 70s with COVID-19, enrolled during active disease.

CDR3 sequence: CASSLGTGREKLFF. CDR3 in DNA: TGCGCCAGCAGCTTGGGGACAGGGAGGGAAAAACTGTTTTTT. V usage is TRBV5-1 and J usage is TRBJ1-4, with 8 bases identical to TRBD1. The length of the CDR3 is 14 residues. CDR1 SGHRS and CDR2 YFSETQ come from the germline V gene. The junction had 3 bases not matched to a gene; V was cut back by 0 bases and J by 8 bases.